Listed below are T cell receptor beta chains from one sample, sequenced in a study of CD8+ T cells in alopecia areata. TCRdb keeps only in-frame clones here, not all; method: immunoSEQ multiplex PCR. The sample carries 95,000 to 100,000 clones, 50% to 60% recorded once. The source material was CD8+ T cells sorted from blood, sampled between weeks 55 and 65, from a patient treated with tofacitinib. These TCRs come from a human donor with alopecia areata. Both conserved end residues are part of each CDR3. D genes are given only for firm matches. Expanded clones get a size class; other rows say once, few or many, or leave the size out.

TRBJ1-1 | - | - | TRBV2 | TGTGCCACGAATCTGAACACTGAAGCTTTCTTT | CATNLNTEAFF
TRBJ1-5 | - | few | TRBV27 | TGTGCCAGCAGCCGCACAGGGCTCAATCAGCCCCAGCATTTT | CASSRTGLNQPQHF
TRBJ1-1 | - | many | TRBV13 | TGTGCCAGCAGCTTAGAACCCGGTGATGAAGCTTTCTTT | CASSLEPGDEAFF
TRBJ1-1 | - | - | TRBV15 | TGTGCCACCAGCGGTAGCAGGAGGAACACTGAAGCTTTCTTT | CATSGSRRNTEAFF
TRBJ2-7 | TRBD1 | - | TRBV5-1 | TGCGCCAGAGAAAAAGATGGACAGGCGAACGAGCAGTACTTC | CAREKDGQANEQYF
TRBJ2-7 | - | few | TRBV13 | TGTGCCAGCAGCTTCCGGAGGTTATACGAGCAGTACTTC | CASSFRRLYEQYF
TRBJ1-5 | TRBD1 | once | TRBV4-1 | TGCGCCAGCAGCCAAGATCCGGGACAGGGGACTCAGCCCCAGCATTTT | CASSQDPGQGTQPQHF
TRBJ2-3 | TRBD2 | - | TRBV10-3 | TGCTCTAGCGGGGAGAACGCGGATACGCAGTATTTT | CSSGENADTQYF
TRBJ2-5 | - | few | TRBV18 | TGTGCCAGCTCACCTAGTCCCCTTCAAGAGACCCAGTACTTC | CASSPSPLQETQYF
TRBJ2-3 | - | few | TRBV5-1 | TGCGCCAGCAGCTTGACGTCTCCCGATACGCAGTATTTT | CASSLTSPDTQYF
TRBJ1-1 | - | - | TRBV9 | TGTGCCAGCAGCGTAGGGACGGCCCCTGTAGCTTTCTTT | CASSVGTAPVAFF
TRBJ2-7 | TRBD1 | - | TRBV7-9 | TGTGCCAGCAGCTTAGGCAAGTATTCAGGGACAGGCCCGGACGAGCAGTACTTC | CASSLGKYSGTGPDEQYF
TRBJ2-7 | - | - | TRBV2 | TGTGCCAGCAGTATGGGGGAGCAGTACTTC | CASSMGEQYF
TRBJ2-5 | TRBD1 | - | TRBV7-2 | TGTGCCAGCAGCCCACCAGGGGGCTATGAGACCCAGTACTTC | CASSPPGGYETQYF
TRBJ2-2 | - | - | TRBV11-3 | TGTGCCAGCAGCTTAGACGAGGGCAGGGGCCCAATCGGGGAGCTGTTTTTT | CASSLDEGRGPIGELFF
TRBJ2-7 | - | once | TRBV9 | TGTGCCAGCAGCGTCCTGACCTACGAGCAGTACTTC | CASSVLTYEQYF
TRBJ2-1 | - | - | TRBV15 | TGTGCCACCAGCAGAGACTCCTACAATGAGCAGTTCTTC | CATSRDSYNEQFF
TRBJ2-1 | - | few | TRBV29-1 | TGCAGCGTTGATTCGGGAAGCTCCTACAATGAGCAGTTCTTC | CSVDSGSSYNEQFF
TRBJ1-1 | - | - | TRBV29-1 | TGCAGCGTTGAGATCCAAGGGGCTGAAGCTTTCTTT | CSVEIQGAEAFF
TRBJ2-7 | - | - | TRBV6-1 | TGTGCCAGCAGTGTGGGGGGGGCGATCTACGAGCAGTACTTC | CASSVGGAIYEQYF
TRBJ2-1 | - | - | TRBV29-1 | TGCAGCGTTCTCAAAGGGGGACAAGGCAATGAGCAGTTCTTC | CSVLKGGQGNEQFF
TRBJ2-7 | TRBD1 | - | TRBV7-9 | TGTGCCAGCAGCCGACAGGGACAGCAGTACTTC | CASSRQGQQYF
TRBJ2-3 | - | - | TRBV7-8 | TGTGCCAGCAGCGTCGGAGCAGATACGCAGTATTTT | CASSVGADTQYF
TRBJ2-7 | - | - | TRBV7-9 | TGTGCCAGCAGCTTAGAGGGGGGACGATACGAGCAGTACTTC | CASSLEGGRYEQYF
TRBJ2-1 | TRBD2 | - | TRBV13 | TGTGCCAGCAGCTCTGCCGGACTAGCGGGAAACAATGAGCAGTTCTTC | CASSSAGLAGNNEQFF
TRBJ2-1 | TRBD1 | - | TRBV11-3 | TGTGCCAGCACCCTAGGCACAGGGGGCCCCTACAATGAGCAGTTCTTC | CASTLGTGGPYNEQFF
TRBJ2-7 | - | - | TRBV30 | TGTGCCTGGAGTGTACCCCCGATCCCCCCCTACGAGCAGTACTTC | CAWSVPPIPPYEQYF
TRBJ2-3 | TRBD2 | - | TRBV5-4 | TGTGCCAGCAGCTTGGGACCCGGGACTAGCGGGGGAGCGAGCACAGATACGCAGTATTTT | CASSLGPGTSGGASTDTQYF
TRBJ2-3 | - | few | TRBV30 | TGTGCCTGGAGTTTCGGGGCGGGAGATACGCAGTATTTT | CAWSFGAGDTQYF
TRBJ1-5 | - | few | TRBV19 | TGTGCCAGTAGTACCTGGGGGGGCATGGACCAGCCCCAGCATTTT | CASSTWGGMDQPQHF
TRBJ2-1 | - | - | TRBV5-1 | TGCGCCAGCAGCTTGGCCTCGAGGGAGCAGTTCTTC | CASSLASREQFF
TRBJ2-5 | - | - | TRBV11-2 | TGTGCCAGCAGCTTAGATTTTTCAGGGGAGCAAGAGACCCAGTACTTC | CASSLDFSGEQETQYF
TRBJ2-7 | TRBD1 | - | TRBV6-5 | TGTGCCAGCAGTACCGGACAGGGCACCTACGAGCAGTACTTC | CASSTGQGTYEQYF
TRBJ2-7 | - | - | TRBV7-8 | TGTGCCAGCAGCCAGCAGGGTTCCCACGAGCAGTACTTC | CASSQQGSHEQYF
TRBJ1-4 | TRBD1 | few | TRBV15 | TGTGCCACCAGCACCCGGACAGGGAATGAAAAACTGTTTTTT | CATSTRTGNEKLFF
TRBJ2-7 | - | - | TRBV5-1 | TGCGCCAGCAGCTTGTGGTCAGGCGGCTACGAGCAGTACTTC | CASSLWSGGYEQYF
TRBJ2-2 | - | - | TRBV27 | TGTGCCAGCAGTTTCGGCCTAGCATACACCGGGGAGCTGTTTTTT | CASSFGLAYTGELFF
TRBJ1-2 | - | - | TRBV29-1 | TGCAGCGTTGACGGCTCTCACTATGGCTACACCTTC | CSVDGSHYGYTF
TRBJ1-2 | - | - | TRBV5-4 | TGTGCCAGCAGCTCCCCCCTGGGACTTATCAGATCTTATGGCTACACCTTC | CASSSPLGLIRSYGYTF
TRBJ1-1 | - | - | TRBV6-6 | TGTGCCAGCAGCAAGACAAGGACTGAAGCTTTCTTT | CASSKTRTEAFF
TRBJ1-1 | - | - | TRBV2 | TGTGCCAGCAGCCAGACCACAGGGAGAGAAACTGAAGCTTTCTTT | CASSQTTGRETEAFF
TRBJ1-5 | - | - | TRBV29-1 | TGCAGCGTTGAAGTGGACGACAGTCAGCCCCAGCATTTT | CSVEVDDSQPQHF
TRBJ1-2 | TRBD1 | few | TRBV5-5 | TGTGCCAGCAGCTGGCCCCTACAGGGGGAGGTTGGCTACACCTTC | CASSWPLQGEVGYTF